This record looks at one TCR beta chain sequence and its context. This record comes from a study of cytomegalovirus exposure and HLA in healthy donors. It was with 60 Vbeta and 13 Jbeta primers that the PCR ran. The assay was immunoSEQ multiplex PCR, and TCRdb's table has in-frame clones only and misses some. The table lists about 150,000 clones, approximately 80% of them singletons, with roughly 4.2% in the top ten. J was trimmed by 6 bases and V by 0 bases; bases with no gene match: 7. CDR1 and CDR2 (germline): GTSNPN, SVGIG (reference sequence). This CDR3 comprises 15 residues. The V and J genes are TRBV30 and TRBJ2-1; 8 bases agree with TRBD2. The source of this sequence is a woman in her 40s in good health and CMV-seronegative. The sequenced sample was PBMCs. CDR3 sequence reads: CAWSVRAGASNEQFF. For the CDR3, the DNA is TGTGCCTGGAGTGTACGAGCGGGAGCCTCCAATGAGCAGTTCTTC.